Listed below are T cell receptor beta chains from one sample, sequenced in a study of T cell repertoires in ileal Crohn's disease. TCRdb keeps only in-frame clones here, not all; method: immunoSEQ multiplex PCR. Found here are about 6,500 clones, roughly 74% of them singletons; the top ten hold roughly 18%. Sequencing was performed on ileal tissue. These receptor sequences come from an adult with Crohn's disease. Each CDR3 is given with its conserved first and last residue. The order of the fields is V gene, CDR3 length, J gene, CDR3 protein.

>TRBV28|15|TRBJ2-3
CASSLSGGGADTQYF
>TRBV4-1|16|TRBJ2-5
CASSQGSLAGQETQYF
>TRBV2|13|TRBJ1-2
CASRAQGYYGYTF
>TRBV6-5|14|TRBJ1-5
CASSLGTGNQPQHF
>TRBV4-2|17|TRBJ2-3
CASSHIAGDPYTDTQYF
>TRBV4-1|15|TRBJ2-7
CASSPFAGGLYEQYF
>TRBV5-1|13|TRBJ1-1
CASSLQGAFEAFF
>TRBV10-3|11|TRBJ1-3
CAIASVNTIYF
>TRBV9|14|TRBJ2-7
CASSVEQEGYEQYF
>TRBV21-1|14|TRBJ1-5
CASSSTGGNQPQHF
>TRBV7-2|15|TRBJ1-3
CASSFLQGSGNTIYF
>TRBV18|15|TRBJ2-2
CASSPGQAVTGELFF
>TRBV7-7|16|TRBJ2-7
CASSLTAGGSSYEQYF
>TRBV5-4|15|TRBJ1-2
CASSLVDRGPSATLF
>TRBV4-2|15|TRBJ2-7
CASSLRTSGDYEQYF
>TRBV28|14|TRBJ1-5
CASSVRGSWQPQHF
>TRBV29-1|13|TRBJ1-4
CSVETGPSEKLFF
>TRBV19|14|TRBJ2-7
CASSIPGLADEQYF
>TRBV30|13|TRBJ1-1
CAWSGQLNTEAFF
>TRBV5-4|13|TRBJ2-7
CASSLDRVYEQYF
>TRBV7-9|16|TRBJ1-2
CASSYAGDRDIYGYTF
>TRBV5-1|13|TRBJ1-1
CASSRDGGTEAFF
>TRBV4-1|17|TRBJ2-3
CASSPLGAGGSTDTQYF
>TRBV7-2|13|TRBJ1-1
CASSLRGNTEAFF
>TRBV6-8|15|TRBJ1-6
CASSYETGVNSPLHF
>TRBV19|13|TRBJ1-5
CASSSDTNQPQHF
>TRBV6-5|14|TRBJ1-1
CASTSDREGSEAFF
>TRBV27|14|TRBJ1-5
CASSGGGGRQPQHF
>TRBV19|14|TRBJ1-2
CASSMSRANYGYTF
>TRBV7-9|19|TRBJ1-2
CASSLAGEGPGTSNYGYTF
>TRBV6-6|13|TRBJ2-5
CASSYHEKETQYF
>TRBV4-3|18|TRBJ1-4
CASSDRLTGGRTNEKLFF
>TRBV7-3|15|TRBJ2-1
CASSLIASSYNEQFF
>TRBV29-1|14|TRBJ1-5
CSVNSGSGNQPQHF
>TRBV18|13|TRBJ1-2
CASSQDKNYGYTF
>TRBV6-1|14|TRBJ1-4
CASKDGTGVEKLFF
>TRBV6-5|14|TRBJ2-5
CASSRDRGQETQYF
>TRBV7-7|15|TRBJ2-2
CASSPTDLGTGELFF
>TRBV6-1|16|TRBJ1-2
CASSEAGRGGAGGYTF
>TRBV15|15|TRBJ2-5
CATSPGRGNQETQYF
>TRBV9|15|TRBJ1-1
CASSPQGATGAGAFF
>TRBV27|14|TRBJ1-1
CASSLTGGITEAFF
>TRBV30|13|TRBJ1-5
CAWSYSLNQPQHF
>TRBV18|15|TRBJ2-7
CASSGGLAGTYEQYF
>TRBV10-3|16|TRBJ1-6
CAISESTTSGFSALHF
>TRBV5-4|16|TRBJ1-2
CASRNPFRGPVNGYTF
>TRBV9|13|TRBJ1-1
CASSVQVNTEAFF
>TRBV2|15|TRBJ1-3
CASSPGTGAGNTIYF
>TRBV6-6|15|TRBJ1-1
CASSYSPGLNTEAFF
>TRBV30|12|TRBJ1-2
CAWSAGGGGYTF
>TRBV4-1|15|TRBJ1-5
CASSRPGQSDQPQHF
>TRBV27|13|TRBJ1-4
CASSFSGYEKLFF
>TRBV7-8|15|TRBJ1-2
CASSPRPGMGYGYTF
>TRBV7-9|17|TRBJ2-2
CASSVGLAGMNTGELFF
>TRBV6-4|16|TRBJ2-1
CASSDSGGFTYNEQFF
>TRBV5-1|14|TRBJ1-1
CASSLQGDDTEAFF
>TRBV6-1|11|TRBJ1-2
CLGGDTGGYTF
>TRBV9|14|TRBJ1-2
CASSVSGRHYGYTF
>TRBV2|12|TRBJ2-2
CAKQRDTGELFF